This T cell receptor (beta chain) was documented in a study of breast tumors, draining lymph nodes, adjacent tissues. Whole-study findings and limits: Findings are consistent with lymph node origin and intratumoral expansion of most tumor T cells.

This clonotype appeared many times. The target antigen is unknown. This CDR3 region has 13 residues. V lost 6 bases and J lost 6; bases outside the gene matches: 5. In germline, CDR1 is MNHNS, CDR2 SASEGT. TCRdb analysed the multiplex PCR reads with MiXCR anew, one entry per CDR3 protein. Of 200,000 to 250,000 distinct CDR3 sequences listed, roughly 32% are singletons. Axillary draining lymph nodes of breast cancer patients supplied the node samples. The sequenced material came from axillary lymph node tissue. The chain uses TRBV6-1 and TRBJ1-5; 7 bases are shared with TRBD1. This TCR was recovered from a female donor with breast cancer. Some clones in this sample may be carry-over from other donors' samples. CDR3 coding DNA: TGTGCCAGCAGGGGGACAGAAGTTCAGCCCCAGCATTTT. This encodes CASRGTEVQPQHF.